This is a list of T cell receptor beta chains from one sample in a study of type 1 and type 2 diabetes patients. TCRdb passed the multiplex PCR reads through MiXCR, listing each CDR3 protein once. The table lists some 250,000 distinct CDR3 sequences, around 50% of them singletons. Source material: peripheral blood mononuclear cells (PBMCs). The origin of the receptors is a man between 18 and 29 years old with type 2 diabetes. The CDR3 runs from the conserved cysteine through the conserved F or W. The D gene is left open where the match is weak. Rows give clone size only sometimes, using once, few, many, or a class for an expanded clone.

clone_size: NA; j_call: TRBJ2-3; v_call: TRBV19; d_call: NA; cdr3_nt: TGTGCCAGTAATATCGCCGGGACGGATCGCACAGATACGCAGTATTTT; cdr3_aa: CASNIAGTDRTDTQYF
clone_size: NA; j_call: TRBJ2-1; v_call: TRBV12-3/TRBV12-4; d_call: NA; cdr3_nt: TGTGCCAGCAGTCCGAGGCAGGGGAATGAGCAGTTCTTC; cdr3_aa: CASSPRQGNEQFF
clone_size: few; j_call: TRBJ2-7; v_call: TRBV2; d_call: NA; cdr3_nt: TGTGCCAGCAGTGAAAATCCAGGGGTCTCCCCGTGGGAGCAGTACTTC; cdr3_aa: CASSENPGVSPWEQYF
clone_size: few; j_call: TRBJ1-2; v_call: TRBV18; d_call: NA; cdr3_nt: TGTGCCAGCTCACCCAGGGACACGGACTATGGCTACACCTTC; cdr3_aa: CASSPRDTDYGYTF
clone_size: NA; j_call: TRBJ1-3; v_call: TRBV29-1; d_call: TRBD1; cdr3_nt: TGCAGCGTGGGGGGACAGCTCTCTGGAAACACCATATATTTT; cdr3_aa: CSVGGQLSGNTIYF
clone_size: NA; j_call: TRBJ1-2; v_call: TRBV19; d_call: NA; cdr3_nt: TGTGCCAGTAGTATACAGGGGACTAACTATGGCTACACCTTC; cdr3_aa: CASSIQGTNYGYTF
clone_size: NA; j_call: TRBJ2-6; v_call: TRBV28; d_call: NA; cdr3_nt: TGTGCCAGCAGTTCAGGGCCCGTGTCAGGGGCCAACGTCCTGACTTTC; cdr3_aa: CASSSGPVSGANVLTF
clone_size: NA; j_call: TRBJ2-2; v_call: TRBV19; d_call: NA; cdr3_nt: TGTGCCAGTAGGGACCCAGACAGAGACACCGGGAAGCTGTTTTTT; cdr3_aa: CASRDPDRDTGKLFF
clone_size: few; j_call: TRBJ1-1; v_call: TRBV20-1; d_call: NA; cdr3_nt: TGCAGTTCCCTATCAGGGCGGGGGAACACTGAAGCTTTCTTT; cdr3_aa: CSSLSGRGNTEAFF
clone_size: NA; j_call: TRBJ1-1; v_call: TRBV20-1; d_call: NA; cdr3_nt: TGCAGTGCTAGGGGGGATACTGAAGCTTTCTTT; cdr3_aa: CSARGDTEAFF
clone_size: NA; j_call: TRBJ2-5; v_call: TRBV2; d_call: NA; cdr3_nt: TGTGCCAGCATCGTTGGGCTAAAAGAGACCCAGTACTTC; cdr3_aa: CASIVGLKETQYF
clone_size: NA; j_call: TRBJ2-2; v_call: TRBV7-2; d_call: NA; cdr3_nt: TGTGCCAGCAGCTTAGTTTCCCGAGGCACCGGGGAGCTGTTTTTT; cdr3_aa: CASSLVSRGTGELFF
clone_size: NA; j_call: TRBJ1-4; v_call: TRBV6-5; d_call: TRBD1; cdr3_nt: TGTGCCAGCAGTTACGAGACAGGGCGTGAAAAACTGTTTTTT; cdr3_aa: CASSYETGREKLFF
clone_size: few; j_call: TRBJ1-4; v_call: TRBV30; d_call: NA; cdr3_nt: TGTGCCTGGAGTGTATCGGGCAGATTAAATGAAAAACTGTTTTTT; cdr3_aa: CAWSVSGRLNEKLFF
clone_size: NA; j_call: TRBJ2-2; v_call: TRBV24-1; d_call: NA; cdr3_nt: TGTGCCACCAGTGCTTCGACCTCGAACACCGGGGAGCTGTTTTTT; cdr3_aa: CATSASTSNTGELFF
clone_size: NA; j_call: TRBJ2-7; v_call: TRBV5-1; d_call: NA; cdr3_nt: TGCGCCAGCAGCTTGGAACCTACTAGCACGAACGAGCAGTACTTC; cdr3_aa: CASSLEPTSTNEQYF
clone_size: NA; j_call: TRBJ1-1; v_call: TRBV25-1; d_call: NA; cdr3_nt: TGTGCCAGCAGTGAATGGCTGGAGGGGAAAGCTTTCTTT; cdr3_aa: CASSEWLEGKAFF
clone_size: NA; j_call: TRBJ2-7; v_call: TRBV25-1; d_call: NA; cdr3_nt: TGTGCCAGCAGCTCTACGGGACACATCTCCTACGAGCAGTACTTC; cdr3_aa: CASSSTGHISYEQYF
clone_size: NA; j_call: TRBJ2-4; v_call: TRBV10-1; d_call: NA; cdr3_nt: TGTGCCAGCAGTCCAAAGGGCTCTGAAAAAAACATTCAGTACTTC; cdr3_aa: CASSPKGSEKNIQYF
clone_size: few; j_call: TRBJ2-5; v_call: TRBV7-8; d_call: NA; cdr3_nt: TGTGCCAGCAGCTTAGCTCCCGGACCAAGGGAGACCCAGTACTTC; cdr3_aa: CASSLAPGPRETQYF
clone_size: NA; j_call: TRBJ2-3; v_call: TRBV19; d_call: NA; cdr3_nt: TGTGCCAGTAATCAGGGGAGTTCGACAGATACGCAGTATTTT; cdr3_aa: CASNQGSSTDTQYF
clone_size: NA; j_call: TRBJ2-1; v_call: TRBV10-1; d_call: NA; cdr3_nt: TGCGCCAGCAGTGAGGACCGGGACACATTCTACAATGAGCAGTTCTTC; cdr3_aa: CASSEDRDTFYNEQFF
clone_size: NA; j_call: TRBJ1-2; v_call: TRBV2; d_call: NA; cdr3_nt: TGTGCCAGCAGCGAGGACAGAAATAACTATGGCTACACCTTC; cdr3_aa: CASSEDRNNYGYTF
clone_size: NA; j_call: TRBJ2-2; v_call: TRBV25-1; d_call: NA; cdr3_nt: TGTGCCAGAGGGGAGCTGTTTTTT; cdr3_aa: CARGELFF